A selection of T cell receptor beta chains follows, all from one sample in a study of naive and memory T cell subsets. TCRdb independently ran MiXCR on the UMI-ligation and nested PCR reads; one entry per CDR3 protein. The sample holds 65,000 to 85,000 distinct CDR3 sequences, roughly 14% seen once. Sequencing input: central memory CD4+ T cells from blood. These receptors were obtained from a human donor in good health. CDR3s include the opening cysteine and the closing phenylalanine or tryptophan. Fields, in order: D gene, clone size, J gene, V gene, CDR3 protein, CDR3 DNA. The D gene is left open where the match is weak. A row's size may be missing; if present it is once, few, many or a size class.

>TRBD1|few|TRBJ1-2|TRBV12-3/TRBV12-4
CASTRTGRGYTF
TGTGCCAGCACCCGGACAGGGCGCGGCTACACCTTC
>-|few|TRBJ1-5|TRBV7-2
CASSLSRGPNQPQHF
TGTGCCAGCAGCTTATCCCGGGGCCCCAATCAGCCCCAGCATTTT
>-|many|TRBJ2-7|TRBV5-1
CASSWLPGTASSYEQYF
TGCGCCAGCAGCTGGCTTCCCGGGACGGCTAGCTCCTACGAGCAGTACTTC
>TRBD2|-|TRBJ2-2|TRBV10-3
CAARTSGSDGELFF
TGTGCCGCTCGGACTAGCGGGAGCGACGGGGAGCTGTTTTTT
>-|few|TRBJ2-7|TRBV12-3/TRBV12-4
CASSLRVSTRPREQYF
TGTGCCAGCAGTTTACGGGTTTCGACTCGGCCTCGAGAGCAGTACTTC
>TRBD2|many|TRBJ2-7|TRBV7-3
CASSLDRLAVQYF
TGTGCCAGCAGCTTAGATAGACTAGCGGTGCAGTACTTC
>-|-|TRBJ1-6|TRBV5-1
CASSPSPDSNSPLHF
TGCGCCAGCAGCCCTTCCCCGGACAGTAATTCACCCCTCCACTTT
>-|-|TRBJ2-7|TRBV2
CASTSALHLSYEQYF
TGTGCCAGCACTTCGGCTCTCCATCTCTCCTACGAGCAGTACTTC
>-|many|TRBJ1-1|TRBV18
CASSPPSAHTTEAFF
TGTGCCAGCTCACCACCGTCTGCCCATACAACTGAAGCTTTCTTT
>TRBD2|few|TRBJ2-3|TRBV5-1
CASSGLAGASDTQYF
TGCGCCAGCAGCGGACTAGCGGGAGCTTCGGATACGCAGTATTTT
>TRBD1|-|TRBJ1-1|TRBV27
CASSRDRVNTEAFF
TGTGCCAGCAGCCGAGACAGGGTGAACACTGAAGCTTTCTTT
>TRBD2|few|TRBJ2-1|TRBV19
CASSIEVLAGYFYEQFF
TGTGCCAGTAGTATCGAGGTTCTAGCGGGATATTTCTATGAGCAGTTCTTC
>TRBD2|once|TRBJ2-7|TRBV5-4
CASSRTSGSAAYEQYF
TGTGCCAGCAGCAGGACTAGCGGGAGTGCCGCCTACGAGCAGTACTTC
>TRBD1|-|TRBJ2-7|TRBV11-3
CASSRGQEYEQYF
TGTGCCAGCAGCAGGGGACAGGAGTACGAGCAGTACTTC
>TRBD1|-|TRBJ2-7|TRBV7-9
CASSRDRVGEHEQYF
TGTGCCAGCAGCCGGGACAGGGTAGGTGAGCACGAGCAGTACTTC
>TRBD2|-|TRBJ2-7|TRBV20-1
CSAVAGGYEQYF
TGCAGTGCTGTAGCGGGGGGCTACGAGCAGTACTTC
>-|-|TRBJ1-5|TRBV2
CASSEGRDQPQHF
TGTGCCAGCAGTGAGGGGAGGGATCAGCCCCAGCATTTT
>-|few|TRBJ2-1|TRBV11-1
CASSLLERNEQFF
TGTGCCAGCAGCTTATTAGAGCGGAATGAGCAGTTCTTC
>-|few|TRBJ1-6|TRBV15
CATSREGVNSPLHF
TGTGCCACCAGCAGAGAAGGAGTAAATTCACCCCTCCACTTT
>-|-|TRBJ2-5|TRBV24-1
CATSDPRRKGTQYF
TGTGCCACCAGTGATCCCCGGCGCAAGGGGACCCAGTACTTC
>-|many|TRBJ1-6|TRBV6-2/TRBV6-3
CASSLGRSSGHRNSPLHF
TGTGCCAGCAGTTTAGGCAGAAGCTCCGGACACCGAAATTCACCCCTCCACTTT
>-|-|TRBJ1-4|TRBV5-1
CASSLSPNEKLFF
TGCGCCAGCAGCTTGTCACCTAATGAAAAACTGTTTTTT
>-|-|TRBJ1-1|TRBV6-6
CASSYHGRRGLYTEAFF
TGTGCCAGCAGTTACCATGGACGGCGGGGGCTGTACACTGAAGCTTTCTTT
>TRBD1|many|TRBJ1-1|TRBV7-2
CASSPTQGAGRTEAFF
TGTGCCAGCAGCCCGACACAGGGGGCAGGAAGGACTGAAGCTTTCTTT
>-|few|TRBJ1-5|TRBV2
CASIQGFNQPQHF
TGTGCCAGCATACAAGGGTTCAATCAGCCCCAGCATTTT
>-|many|TRBJ2-1|TRBV20-1
CSATAFGRLGNEQFF
TGCAGTGCCACCGCTTTCGGGAGATTGGGAAATGAGCAGTTCTTC
>-|many|TRBJ2-2|TRBV29-1
CSATTTGTGELFF
TGCAGCGCTACCACTACAGGCACCGGGGAGCTGTTTTTT
>-|-|TRBJ2-7|TRBV6-2/TRBV6-3
CATTTWSSGTYEQYF
TGTGCCACCACCACCTGGAGTAGCGGAACCTACGAGCAGTACTTC
>-|few|TRBJ2-5|TRBV11-2
CASSLGGGLGPETQYF
TGTGCCAGCAGTCTAGGCGGGGGCTTAGGGCCAGAGACCCAGTACTTC
>TRBD2|-|TRBJ2-3|TRBV28
CASSPSGSPGDTQYF
TGTGCCAGCAGTCCTAGCGGGAGCCCGGGAGATACGCAGTATTTT
>-|-|TRBJ2-7|TRBV7-2
CASSLADNRYEQYF
TGTGCCAGCAGCTTAGCGGACAACCGATACGAGCAGTACTTC
>TRBD2|-|TRBJ2-3|TRBV7-2
CASSPTSGRGSDTQYF
TGTGCCAGCAGCCCCACAAGCGGGAGAGGGTCAGATACGCAGTATTTT
>-|-|TRBJ1-1|TRBV12-3/TRBV12-4
CASSSGASRAEAFF
TGTGCCAGCAGTTCGGGGGCATCGAGGGCTGAAGCTTTCTTT
>-|-|TRBJ2-5|TRBV20-1
CSARDGTSLEETQYF
TGCAGTGCTAGGGACGGGACAAGTTTAGAAGAGACCCAGTACTTC
>-|few|TRBJ1-3|TRBV13
CASSPRSPAQVPSGNTIYF
TGTGCCAGCAGCCCCCGCTCGCCGGCCCAAGTCCCCTCTGGAAACACCATATATTTT
>TRBD1|-|TRBJ2-3|TRBV11-2
CASSPRTGATDTQYF
TGTGCCAGCAGCCCTAGGACAGGGGCGACAGATACGCAGTATTTT
>-|few|TRBJ1-3|TRBV12-3/TRBV12-4
CASSFRGLSGNTIYF
TGTGCCAGCAGTTTCCGGGGGCTATCTGGAAACACCATATATTTT
>-|-|TRBJ2-3|TRBV28
CASSPAWTSDTQYF
TGTGCCAGCAGCCCCGCCTGGACCTCAGATACGCAGTATTTT
>-|-|TRBJ2-4|TRBV20-1
CSACRSPVENIQYF
TGCAGTGCTTGTCGGAGCCCGGTGGAAAACATTCAGTACTTC
>-|-|TRBJ2-5|TRBV5-1
CASSLGRAGKETQYF
TGCGCCAGCAGCTTAGGGCGGGCAGGAAAAGAGACCCAGTACTTC
>TRBD1|-|TRBJ2-7|TRBV12-3/TRBV12-4
CASSRGTGAYEQYF
TGTGCCAGCAGCAGAGGGACAGGAGCCTACGAGCAGTACTTC
>TRBD1|-|TRBJ2-5|TRBV5-1
CASSMGQEGTQYF
TGCGCCAGCAGCATGGGACAGGAGGGGACCCAGTACTTC
>-|many|TRBJ2-6|TRBV5-1
CASSEMIGSGANVLTF
TGCGCCAGCAGCGAAATGATTGGTTCTGGGGCCAACGTCCTGACTTTC
>TRBD2|many|TRBJ2-7|TRBV25-1
CASSAAGTSDEQYF
TGTGCCAGCAGTGCCGCCGGGACTAGTGACGAGCAGTACTTC
>-|many|TRBJ1-1|TRBV7-9
CASSLVGYEAFF
TGTGCCAGCAGCTTAGTGGGTTACGAAGCTTTCTTT
>TRBD2|many|TRBJ2-1|TRBV5-1
CASSKGGTPGYNEQFF
TGCGCCAGCAGCAAGGGAGGGACCCCGGGGTACAATGAGCAGTTCTTC
>-|many|TRBJ1-2|TRBV4-1
CASSLRAGRGGYTF
TGCGCCAGCAGCTTACGCGCGGGACGCGGTGGCTACACCTTC
>-|many|TRBJ2-3|TRBV18
CASSLQDSRTDTQYF
TGTGCCAGCTCCCTCCAAGACAGTCGCACAGATACGCAGTATTTT
>-|few|TRBJ2-4|TRBV2
CASAPAGEDIQYF
TGTGCCAGCGCCCCGGCAGGGGAGGACATTCAGTACTTC
>-|-|TRBJ2-1|TRBV6-6
CASSYLERSYNEQFF
TGTGCCAGCAGTTACCTAGAAAGATCCTACAATGAGCAGTTCTTC
>TRBD1|few|TRBJ2-7|TRBV25-1
CASNRQGETYEQYF
TGTGCCAGCAACAGACAGGGGGAGACCTACGAGCAGTACTTC
>TRBD2|-|TRBJ2-1|TRBV6-5
CASSYSGTSGINEQFF
TGTGCCAGCAGTTACTCCGGGACTAGCGGGATTAATGAGCAGTTCTTC
>-|few|TRBJ2-7|TRBV20-1
CSARADDSLYEQYF
TGCAGTGCTAGAGCAGATGACAGCCTCTACGAGCAGTACTTC
>TRBD2|-|TRBJ2-3|TRBV19
CASSIVKLAGTDTQYF
TGTGCCAGTAGTATAGTTAAACTAGCGGGAACAGATACGCAGTATTTT
>TRBD2|few|TRBJ2-1|TRBV9
CASSVGGRARDEQFF
TGTGCCAGCAGCGTAGGCGGGAGGGCAAGGGATGAGCAGTTCTTC